This is a list of T cell receptor beta chains from one sample in a study of cytomegalovirus exposure and HLA in healthy donors. The table came from immunoSEQ multiplex PCR; TCRdb's copy has only in-frame clones and leaves some out. The sample yields about 120,000 clones, 70% to 90% seen once. Sequenced: PBMCs. Source of these receptors: a man between 40 and 49 years old in good health and CMV-seronegative. CDR3s include the opening cysteine and the closing phenylalanine or tryptophan. Rows may omit the clone size; those that give it use once, few, many or a size class.

v_gene: TRBV7-2; abundance: NA; j_gene: TRBJ1-2; CDR3aa: CASSLSPNYGYTF
v_gene: TRBV6-1; abundance: NA; j_gene: TRBJ1-1; CDR3aa: CASSGTGRDRGAFF
v_gene: TRBV5-1; abundance: NA; j_gene: TRBJ1-2; CDR3aa: CASSLSPGQGDYGYTF
v_gene: TRBV2; abundance: NA; j_gene: TRBJ1-1; CDR3aa: CASKRGGNTEAFF
v_gene: TRBV18; abundance: NA; j_gene: TRBJ2-1; CDR3aa: CASTVAGGPKYNEQFF
v_gene: TRBV19; abundance: NA; j_gene: TRBJ1-6; CDR3aa: CASSAHVTGTGLSPLHF
v_gene: TRBV7-9; abundance: NA; j_gene: TRBJ2-7; CDR3aa: CASSSTSGVYEQYF
v_gene: TRBV7-6; abundance: once; j_gene: TRBJ2-2; CDR3aa: CASSLTQGFGELFF
v_gene: TRBV4-1; abundance: NA; j_gene: TRBJ2-6; CDR3aa: CASSQDEAEANGLTF
v_gene: TRBV5-6; abundance: NA; j_gene: TRBJ2-7; CDR3aa: CASSLTVKYEQYF
v_gene: TRBV7-7; abundance: NA; j_gene: TRBJ2-2; CDR3aa: CASSKGGTGELFF
v_gene: TRBV30; abundance: NA; j_gene: TRBJ1-6; CDR3aa: CAWSPSGVGSPLHF
v_gene: TRBV7-6; abundance: NA; j_gene: TRBJ2-3; CDR3aa: CASSLDRGKVLAGGSTDTQYF
v_gene: TRBV29-1; abundance: NA; j_gene: TRBJ2-2; CDR3aa: CSARWVGDWNTGELFF
v_gene: TRBV5-4; abundance: NA; j_gene: TRBJ2-5; CDR3aa: CASHRPGQDKETQYF
v_gene: TRBV30; abundance: NA; j_gene: TRBJ1-2; CDR3aa: CAWRSYGYTF
v_gene: TRBV6-6; abundance: few; j_gene: TRBJ1-1; CDR3aa: CASSPDRLRATFF
v_gene: TRBV5-1; abundance: NA; j_gene: TRBJ1-3; CDR3aa: CASSLGDRGNTIYF